The 7 T cell receptor beta chains listed next were all sequenced from one sample in a study of T cell repertoires in cytomegalovirus infection. TCRdb ran MiXCR on the reads and lists one entry per CDR3 protein. Among about 530,000 distinct CDR3 sequences, more than 20% were seen once, and the ten largest hold under 15%. The sequenced sample was PBMCs. These receptor sequences come from a human donor in good health (CMV status not recorded). Some clones in this sample may be carry-over from other donors' samples.

This clonotype was recorded at least ten times. This sequence joins TRBV7-2 and TRBJ1-3, with D perhaps matching TRBD1 (5 bases). Germline CDR1 and CDR2: SGHTA and FQGNSA. The germline V and J ends were trimmed by 1 base and 8 bases, with 9 bases remaining between them. There are 13 residues in the CDR3. The CDR3: CASSLGGGDTIYF. CDR3 sequence (DNA): TGTGCCAGCAGCTTAGGCGGGGGGGACACCATATATTTT.

V usage is TRBV24-1 and J usage is TRBJ2-2, with D possibly being TRBD1 (5 bases). CDR3 length equals 16 residues. Germline V lookup: CDR1 KGHDR, CDR2 SFDVKD. Trimming cost V 2 bases and J 0 bases, with 9 bases left between them. This chain's CDR3 is CATSDYMTANTGELFF. The CDR3 nucleotides are TGTGCCACCAGTGATTATATGACAGCGAACACCGGGGAGCTGTTTTTT.

The chain recombines TRBV5-8 with TRBJ2-3, with D possibly being TRBD1 or TRBD2 (5 bases each). V shed 0 bases and J shed 0 bases, with 8 bases lying between them. Germline assignment: CDR1 SGHTS and CDR2 YDEGEE. The CDR3 loop spans 15 amino acids. The CDR3 spells CASSLGEGSTDTQYF. The CDR3, as DNA: TGTGCCAGCAGCTTGGGTGAGGGGAGCACAGATACGCAGTATTTT.

The chain joins TRBV5-4 to TRBJ2-5, with 10 bases lining up with TRBD1. CDR3 length: 15 residues. The V gene's germline CDR1 is SGHNT and CDR2 YYREEE (reference sequence). Trimming removed 4 bases from V and 6 bases from J; junction bases left unmatched: 9. The CDR3, as DNA: TGTGCCAGCAGCCCCACCGGGACAGGGGTGAAGACCCAGTACTTC. Residues: CASSPTGTGVKTQYF.

J is TRBJ2-1 and V is TRBV12-3 or TRBV12-4, with 7 bases aligning to TRBD1. CDR3 size: 13 residues. CDR3: CAIRGKPYNEQFF. For the CDR3, the DNA is TGTGCGATCAGGGGGAAACCTTACAATGAGCAGTTCTTC.

In its sample, this clonotype was seen a few times. The J gene is TRBJ2-7, the V gene TRBV4-1; D is possibly TRBD1 or TRBD2 (5 bases each). Germline V CDR1 and CDR2: MGHRA, YSYEKL. The CDR3 has 16 residues. The ends were cut back, 6 bases at V and 6 bases at J, with 24 bases in the middle. The CDR3 DNA sequence: TGCGCCAGCAGTACAGACGCCGGGACGACGACGGCCGAGCAGTACTTC. Residues: CASSTDAGTTTAEQYF.

The chain links TRBV6-1 to TRBJ2-1; the match to TRBD1 covers 9 bases. The germline V gene encodes CDR1 MNHNS and CDR2 SASEGT. Unmatched junction bases numbered 12, after V lost 6 bases and J lost 6 bases. The CDR3 is made up of 16 amino acids. The CDR3 sequence: CASSLLGQGVSNEQFF. Written as DNA, the CDR3 is TGTGCCAGCAGCCTACTGGGACAGGGTGTAAGCAATGAGCAGTTCTTC.